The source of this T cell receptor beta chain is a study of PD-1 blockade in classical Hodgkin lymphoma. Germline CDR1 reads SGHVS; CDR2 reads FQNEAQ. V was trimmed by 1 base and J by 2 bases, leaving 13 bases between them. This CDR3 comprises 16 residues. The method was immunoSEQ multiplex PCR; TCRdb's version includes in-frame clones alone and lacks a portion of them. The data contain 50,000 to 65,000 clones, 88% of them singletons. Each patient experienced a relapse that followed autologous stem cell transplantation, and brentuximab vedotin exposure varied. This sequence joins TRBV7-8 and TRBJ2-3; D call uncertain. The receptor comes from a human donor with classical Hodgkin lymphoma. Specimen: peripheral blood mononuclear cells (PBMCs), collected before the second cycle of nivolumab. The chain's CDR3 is CASSLGAARPTDTQYF. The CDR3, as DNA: TGTGCCAGCAGCTTAGGGGCGGCCAGACCCACAGATACGCAGTATTTT.